This TCR beta chain was identified during a study of blood T cell repertoires in COVID-19. The overall study: From the United States, Italy and Spain came samples of acute and convalescent COVID-19.

While infection was still active, Seattle patients were enrolled and then followed longitudinally. V lost 10 bases to trimming and J lost 0 bases, with 17 bases between them. CDR1 and CDR2 from the germline V gene are MDHEN and SYDVKM. The CDR3 spans 15 residues. Per the study methods: How many nucleated cells were present was estimated from reference gene primer amplification. The repertoire was sequenced with immunoSEQ multiplex PCR; TCRdb's copy has only in-frame clones and lacks some. The V and J calls and clone size come from that table; D and trimming were worked out from the DNA. The sample holds about 250,000 clones, 85% to 95% seen once.

The TCR originated in a man aged 25 to 40 with COVID-19, enrolled during active disease. Specimen: peripheral blood. V and J are TRBV28 and TRBJ2-3; the D gene is possibly TRBD2 (5 bases). The CDR3 reads CATSGGHPSTDTQYF. In DNA form, the CDR3 reads TGTGCCACCTCTGGAGGCCATCCTAGCACAGATACGCAGTATTTT.